The T cell receptor beta chain under discussion was sequenced for a study of T cell responses to AZD1222 COVID-19 vaccine. Across the study: Second-dose groups at about 4 or about 12 weeks were pooled. Study-wide points: CD4 TCRs covered the whole spike, strongest at regions 160-218 and 743-854.

Measured with immunoSEQ multiplex PCR; TCRdb has only the in-frame clones, and not every one. The profile shows 130,000 to 150,000 clones, around 89% of them singletons. Concerning this clone: Its antigen is currently unknown.

This specimen was peripheral blood, taken on day 0 of AZD1222 vaccination. The TCR was taken from an adult in good health.

As DNA, the CDR3 is TGTGCCAGCTCACCATCCTTTTCGGACAGGACGGTAGAGCCCCAGCATTTT. Protein product: CASSPSFSDRTVEPQHF. The chain combines TRBV18 with TRBJ1-5; TRBD1 matches at 7 bases. The V gene's germline CDR1 is KGHSH and CDR2 LQKENI. The CDR3 has 17 amino acids. The ends lost 2 bases at V and 8 bases at J; junction bases unmatched: 15.